The text below deals with one T cell receptor (beta chain). Its antigen is not identified. This sample was taken from a study of PD-1 blockade in classical Hodgkin lymphoma. Germline CDR1 and CDR2: KGHSH and LQKENI. The CDR3 consists of 14 residues. Trimming cost V 6 bases and J 5 bases, with 17 bases left between them. The study's findings and limits: Newly diagnosed patients reportedly had lower baseline TCR diversity than healthy donors. Those starting nivolumab under 1 year post-ASCT were excluded.

The data were produced by immunoSEQ multiplex PCR, yet TCRdb's version contains in-frame clones alone and is incomplete. The profile shows some 90,000 clones, roughly 91% of them singletons. Each patient relapsed following autologous stem cell transplantation, and prior brentuximab vedotin exposure differed. Specimen: peripheral blood mononuclear cells (PBMCs), collected before the second cycle of nivolumab. The TCR originated in a human donor with classical Hodgkin lymphoma. The J gene is TRBJ2-7, the V gene TRBV18; weak D call: TRBD1 (6 bases). CDR3 sequence (DNA): TGTGCCAGCTCCCAAAACTCCAGGGGCCACGAGCAGTACTTC. This translates into CASSQNSRGHEQYF.